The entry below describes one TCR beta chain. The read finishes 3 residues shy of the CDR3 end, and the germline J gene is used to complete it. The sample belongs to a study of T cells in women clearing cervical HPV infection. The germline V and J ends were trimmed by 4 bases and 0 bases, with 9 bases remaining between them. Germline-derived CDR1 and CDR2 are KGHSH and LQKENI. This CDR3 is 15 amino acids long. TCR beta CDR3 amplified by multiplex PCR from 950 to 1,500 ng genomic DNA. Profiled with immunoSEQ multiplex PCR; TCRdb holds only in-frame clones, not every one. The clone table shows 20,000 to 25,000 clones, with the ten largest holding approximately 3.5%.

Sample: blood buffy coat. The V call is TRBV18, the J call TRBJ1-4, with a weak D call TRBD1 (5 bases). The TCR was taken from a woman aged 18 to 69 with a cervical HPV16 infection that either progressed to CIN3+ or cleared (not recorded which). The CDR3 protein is CASSRQGPTNEKLFF. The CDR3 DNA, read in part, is TGTGCCAGCTCACGGCAGGGTCCAACTAATGAAAAA.